Below, one T cell receptor beta chain is given with its context. The antigen remains undetermined. Clones were sequenced by immunoSEQ multiplex PCR, and TCRdb holds only the in-frame ones, with some missing. Among approximately 130,000 clones listed, about 90% were seen once. The sample is drawn from a study of T cell responses to AZD1222 COVID-19 vaccine. General observations from the study: At baseline, just 6 or 7 AZD1222 recipients tested seropositive. In all cases, repertoires were sampled only after the peak T cell response. White British ancestry dominated among donors, who included more females, and clonal diversity was possibly underestimated.

Sequencing used peripheral blood, obtained on day 0 of AZD1222 vaccination. The source of this sequence is an adult in good health.

The CDR3 nucleotides are TGCGCCAGCAGCGGCGGTGTATTGAATTCACCCCTCCACTTT. Amino acid sequence: CASSGGVLNSPLHF. This chain joins TRBV5-1 and TRBJ1-6; D call uncertain. Germline CDR1 and CDR2: SGHRS and YFSETQ. Trimming left V 4 bases short and J 7 bases short, with 12 bases between. CDR3 size: 14 residues.